Following are 9 T cell receptor beta chains from one sample sequenced in a study of T cell repertoires in cytomegalovirus infection. Which antigens these TCRs recognize remains unknown. TCRdb itself ran the reads through MiXCR, one entry per CDR3 protein. The sample includes around 570,000 distinct CDR3 sequences, about 39% of them seen just once. Sample: cultured PBMCs, taken from culture after CMV antigen stimulation. The source is a human donor in good health (CMV status not recorded). Some clones in this sample may be carry-over from other donors' samples.

The rearrangement uses TRBV18 and TRBJ2-3; perhaps D is TRBD1 or TRBD2 (7 bases each). The V gene's germline CDR1 is KGHSH and CDR2 LQKENI. V lost 5 bases, J lost 4 bases, and 16 bases lay in between. This CDR3 has 15 residues. The CDR3 DNA is TGTGCCAGCTCATCAGGGGGGGGCCGCGCAGATACGCAGTATTTT. It is translated as CASSSGGGRADTQYF.

This clonotype was counted between two and nine times. This chain uses TRBV7-2 with TRBJ2-7; 8 nucleotides align to TRBD1. This CDR3 spans 14 amino acids. V shed 4 bases and J 1 base; nucleotides not matched to a gene: 3. Germline assignment: CDR1 SGHTA and CDR2 FQGNSA. The CDR3 loop is CASSYRQGSYEQYF. In nucleotides, the CDR3 is TGTGCCAGCAGCTACAGACAGGGGTCCTACGAGCAGTACTTC.

The V call is TRBV6-5, the J call TRBJ2-4; D remains unclear. V dropped 10 bases and J dropped 6 bases, with 10 bases sitting between them. This CDR3 spans 11 amino acids. From germline, CDR1 is MNHEY and CDR2 SVGAGI. This CDR3 reads CATDSGNIQYF. CDR3 in DNA: TGTGCCACGGATTCTGGAAACATTCAGTACTTC.

This chain uses TRBV20-1 with TRBJ2-4; D is unresolved. The CDR3 runs to 15 residues. The V end lost 3 bases, the J end lost 0 bases, and 12 bases lay between the germline ends. Per germline, CDR1 DFQATT and CDR2 SNEGSKA (reference sequence). The CDR3 here is CSASGQVEAKNIQYF. The DNA of the CDR3 is TGCAGTGCTAGTGGTCAGGTTGAAGCCAAAAACATTCAGTACTTC.

V is TRBV4-1 and J is TRBJ1-4; 8 bases are a match to TRBD1. Germline V gives CDR1 MGHRA, CDR2 YSYEKL. This CDR3 comprises 15 residues. The V segment lost 4 bases and the J segment 4 bases; nucleotides outside the gene matches: 5. The CDR3 reads CASSRDGQGNEKLFF. The CDR3 bases are TGCGCCAGCAGCCGAGACGGACAGGGTAATGAAAAACTGTTTTTT.

This clonotype was detected a few times. This sequence joins TRBV4-3 and TRBJ1-1; D is unresolved. Germline lookup yields CDR1 LGHNA and CDR2 YSLEER. CDR3 length: 13 residues. Trimming took 0 bases from V and 3 from J, leaving 5 bases between them. The CDR3 region is CASSQDVDTEAFF. Written as DNA, the CDR3 is TGCGCCAGCAGCCAAGATGTGGACACTGAAGCTTTCTTT.

The V and J genes are TRBV4-1 and TRBJ1-1; possibly TRBD1 for D (5 bases). The V gene's germline CDR1 is MGHRA and CDR2 YSYEKL. V lost 0 bases and J lost 0, with 11 bases in between. This CDR3 comprises 16 residues. CDR3 in amino acids: CASSQDGAVMNTEAFF. CDR3 bases: TGCGCCAGCAGCCAAGATGGGGCGGTCATGAACACTGAAGCTTTCTTT.

The rearrangement joins TRBV18 to TRBJ1-4; D is ambiguous. The CDR3 extends over 15 amino acids. The germline CDR1 and CDR2 sequences are KGHSH and LQKENI. V dropped 3 bases and J dropped 4 bases, with 12 bases sitting between them. DNA for the CDR3: TGTGCCAGCTCACCCGCATCGGACGGTAATGAAAAACTGTTTTTT. Encoded protein: CASSPASDGNEKLFF. The entire variable domain, with the rest obtained from reference TRBV18 and TRBJ1-4, is as follows: NAGVMQNPRHLVRRRGQEARLRCSPMKGHSHVYWYRQLPEEGLKFMVYLQKENIIDESGMPKERFSAEFPKEGPSILRIQQVVRGDSAAYFCASSPASDGNEKLFFGSGTQLSVL.

The J gene is TRBJ2-1, the V gene TRBV2; a weak D match, TRBD1 (6 bases). The CDR3 extends over 15 amino acids. The V and J ends lost 5 bases and 4 bases respectively, with 15 bases between them. Germline V gene data show CDR1 as SNHLY and CDR2 as FYNNEI. The CDR3 sequence is CASSSPATGYNEQFF. The CDR3 nucleotides read TGTGCCAGCAGTTCCCCCGCGACAGGATACAATGAGCAGTTCTTC.